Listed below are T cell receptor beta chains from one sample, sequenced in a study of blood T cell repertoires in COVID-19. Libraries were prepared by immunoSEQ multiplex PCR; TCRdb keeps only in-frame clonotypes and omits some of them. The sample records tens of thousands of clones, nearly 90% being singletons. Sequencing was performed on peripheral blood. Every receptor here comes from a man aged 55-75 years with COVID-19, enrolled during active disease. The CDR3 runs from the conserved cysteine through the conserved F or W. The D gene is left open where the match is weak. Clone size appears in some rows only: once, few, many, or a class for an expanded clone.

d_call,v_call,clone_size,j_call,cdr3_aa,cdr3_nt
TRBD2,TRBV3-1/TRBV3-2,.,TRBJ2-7,CASSSEREFQHEQYF,TGTGCCAGCAGTAGTGAGCGGGAGTTTCAGCACGAGCAGTACTTC
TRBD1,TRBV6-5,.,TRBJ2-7,CASSPGTGAKGEQYF,TGTGCCAGCAGTCCCGGGACAGGGGCCAAAGGGGAGCAGTACTTC
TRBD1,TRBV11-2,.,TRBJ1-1,CASQGQGNTEAFF,TGTGCCAGCCAAGGACAGGGGAACACTGAAGCTTTCTTT
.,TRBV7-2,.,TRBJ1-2,CASSLLRTPNYGYTF,TGTGCCAGCAGCTTGTTACGAACACCTAACTATGGCTACACCTTC
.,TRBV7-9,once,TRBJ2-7,CASSLELVNEQYF,TGTGCCAGCAGCTTAGAGCTAGTCAACGAGCAGTACTTC
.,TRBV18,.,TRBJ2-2,CASSPRTANTGELFF,TGTGCCAGCTCACCAAGGACAGCGAACACCGGGGAGCTGTTTTTT
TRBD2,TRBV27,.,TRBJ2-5,CASSFRAGLAGGPGTQYF,TGTGCCAGCAGTTTTAGGGCAGGACTAGCGGGAGGGCCAGGGACCCAGTACTTC
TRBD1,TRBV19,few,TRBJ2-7,CASSPGVGQAAYEQYF,TGTGCCAGTAGCCCAGGGGTTGGACAGGCAGCATACGAGCAGTACTTC
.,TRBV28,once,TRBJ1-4,CASRKRVWGGEKLFF,TGTGCCAGCCGAAAAAGGGTCTGGGGCGGTGAAAAACTGTTTTTT
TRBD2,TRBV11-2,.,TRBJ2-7,CASSLVLGASGSKQYF,TGTGCCAGCAGCTTAGTCTTAGGTGCTAGCGGGAGTAAGCAGTACTTC
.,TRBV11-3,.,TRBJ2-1,CASSLGGSLNEQFF,TGTGCCAGCAGCTTAGGTGGTAGTCTCAATGAGCAGTTCTTC
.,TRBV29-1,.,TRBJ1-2,CSVATFDYGYTF,TGCAGCGTTGCTACTTTTGACTATGGCTACACCTTC
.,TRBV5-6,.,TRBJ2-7,CASSLVDSGYEQYF,TGTGCCAGCAGCTTGGTTGATAGCGGCTACGAGCAGTACTTC
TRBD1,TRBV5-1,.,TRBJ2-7,CASSLEAGGFNEQYF,TGCGCCAGCAGCTTGGAGGCAGGGGGCTTCAACGAGCAGTACTTC
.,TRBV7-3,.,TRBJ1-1,CASSPGWGAEAFF,TGTGCCAGCAGCCCAGGGTGGGGGGCTGAAGCTTTCTTT
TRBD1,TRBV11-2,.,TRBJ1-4,CASSLEPGTGGKLFF,TGTGCCAGCAGCTTAGAGCCCGGGACAGGGGGAAAACTGTTTTTT
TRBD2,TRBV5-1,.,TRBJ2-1,CASSLTSGNAFNEQFF,TGCGCCAGCAGCTTGACTAGCGGGAATGCTTTCAATGAGCAGTTCTTC
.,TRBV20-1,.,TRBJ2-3,CSATDGRAPGYTQYF,TGCAGTGCTACTGATGGGCGGGCCCCGGGGTATACGCAGTATTTT
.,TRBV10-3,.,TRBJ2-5,CAISREDQETQYF,TGTGCCATCAGTAGGGAGGACCAAGAGACCCAGTACTTC
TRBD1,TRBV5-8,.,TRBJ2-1,CASSFRGTGGDEQFF,TGTGCCAGCAGCTTTAGGGGGACAGGGGGTGATGAGCAGTTCTTC
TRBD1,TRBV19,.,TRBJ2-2,CASTGQGVYSGELFF,TGTGCCAGTACCGGACAGGGGGTTTATTCCGGGGAGCTGTTTTTT
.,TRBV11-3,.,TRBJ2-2,CASSFQGNTGELFF,TGTGCCAGCAGCTTCCAGGGGAACACCGGGGAGCTGTTTTTT
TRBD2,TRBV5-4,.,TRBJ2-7,CASSLFGTSVVSEQYF,TGTGCCAGCAGCTTGTTCGGGACTAGCGTTGTTTCCGAGCAGTACTTC
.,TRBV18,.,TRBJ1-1,CASSPPGQVSTEAFF,TGTGCCAGCTCACCACCGGGGCAGGTGAGCACTGAAGCTTTCTTT
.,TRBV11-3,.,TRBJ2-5,CASSLVQGETQYF,TGTGCCAGCAGCTTAGTGCAGGGGGAGACCCAGTACTTC